Shown below are 29 T cell receptor beta chains from a single sample sequenced in a study of cytomegalovirus exposure and HLA in healthy donors. A multiplex PCR was run with 60 Vbeta primers and 13 Jbeta primers. Produced via immunoSEQ multiplex PCR; TCRdb's table is partial and in-frame only. The sample holds about 160,000 clones, roughly 84% seen once. The sample was PBMCs. These receptors were taken from a boy younger than 10 in good health and CMV-seronegative.

The table lists this clone with a count of one. The DNA of the CDR3 is TGTGCCAGCAGTTTTCCGGGACAGGGGGCGAATGAGCAGTTCTTC. The encoded protein is CASSFPGQGANEQFF. The chain has TRBV5-4 and TRBJ2-1; 12 bases are a match to TRBD1. After removal of 5 bases from V and 7 bases from J, the junction contained 7 bases not matched to a gene. Germline-derived CDR1 and CDR2 are SGHNT and YYREEE (reference sequence). The CDR3 contains 15 residues.

The chain carries TRBV12-2 and TRBJ2-5; TRBD2 is taken as the D call from the table, unchecked against the DNA. TRBV12-2 constitutes a pseudogene. This CDR3 contains 18 residues. Here the CDR3 reads CASRLEGGFSVTQETQYF. In DNA form, the CDR3 reads TGTGCAAGTCGCTTAGAGGGAGGGTTTTCGGTCACCCAAGAGACCCAGTACTTC.

CDR3: CASSIQGSTYEQYF. DNA for the CDR3: TGTGCCAGCAGCATACAGGGGTCGACCTACGAGCAGTACTTC. The chain employs TRBV5-6 and TRBJ2-7; TRBD1 agrees at 7 bases. This CDR3 has 14 residues. Germline V gives CDR1 SGHDT, CDR2 YYEEEE. V was clipped by 4 bases and J by 2 bases; unmatched bases: 6. Supplemented by reference TRBV5-6 and TRBJ2-7, the full variable domain reads DAGVTQSPTHLIKTRGQQVTLRCSPKSGHDTVSWYQQALGQGPQFIFQYYEEEERQRGNFPDRFSGHQFPNYSSELNVNALLLGDSALYLCASSIQGSTYEQYFGPGTRLTVT.

This clone was detected once. This chain uses TRBV7-9 with TRBJ2-1, with 9 bases lining up with TRBD2. Germline V gives CDR1 SEHNR, CDR2 FQNEAQ (reference sequence). The J segment lost 8 bases and the V segment lost 7 bases, leaving 3 bases of the junction unmatched. The CDR3 totals 12 residues. For the CDR3, the DNA is TGTGCCAGCACTAGCGGGACGCATGAGCAGTTCTTC. This sequence encodes CASTSGTHEQFF.

CDR3 region: CAWSTGLGYTF. CDR3 in DNA: TGTGCCTGGAGTACGGGACTTGGCTACACCTTC. This sequence joins TRBV30 and TRBJ1-2; tentative D call: TRBD1 (5 bases). V dropped 2 bases and J dropped 7 bases, with 8 bases sitting between them. The CDR3 has 11 residues. Germline CDR1 is GTSNPN and CDR2 is SVGIG (reference sequence).

V and J are TRBV30 and TRBJ2-5; TRBD2 matches 9 bases. Unmatched junction bases numbered 10, after V lost 3 bases and J lost 5 bases. CDR3 length equals 15 residues. Germline V CDR1 and CDR2: GTSNPN, SVGIG (reference sequence). The CDR3 here is CAWRRREGFQETQYF. For the CDR3, the DNA is TGTGCCTGGAGGAGGCGGGAGGGGTTTCAGGAGACCCAGTACTTC.

This rearrangement joins TRBV29-1 to TRBJ1-5; D not certain. The CDR3 contains 13 residues. In germline, CDR1 is SQVTM, CDR2 ANQGSEA. Trimming removed 3 bases from V and 3 bases from J, with 9 bases in between. The CDR3 DNA reads TGCAGCGTTGAGGAGGGCGACAATCAGCCCCAGCATTTT. It codes for CSVEEGDNQPQHF.

The J gene is TRBJ2-7, the V gene TRBV27; 8 bases line up with TRBD2. The germline CDR1 and CDR2 sequences are MNHEY and SMNVEV (reference sequence). V shed 3 bases, J shed 5 bases, and the junction held 15 bases outside the gene matches. The CDR3 has 17 amino acids. The CDR3 sequence: CASSFQLVAGLEDEQYF. The CDR3 DNA is TGTGCCAGCAGTTTCCAACTCGTAGCGGGGCTGGAAGACGAGCAGTACTTC.

The count of this clone is one. This chain links TRBV19 with TRBJ2-2; the D gene is possibly TRBD2 (6 bases). The length of the CDR3 is 14 residues. Trimming removed 5 bases from V and 8 bases from J, with 15 bases in between. In germline, CDR1 is LNHDA, CDR2 SQIVND (reference sequence). CDR3 in amino acids: CASSYMGSGGELFF. The CDR3 DNA follows: TGTGCCAGTAGTTATATGGGAAGCGGGGGGGAGCTGTTTTTT.

This clone appeared a single time. This sequence joins TRBV5-1 and TRBJ2-7; D call uncertain. Per germline, CDR1 SGHRS and CDR2 YFSETQ. V gave up 0 bases and J gave up 7 bases, with 14 bases separating them. The CDR3 length is 14 residues. CDR3 coding DNA: TGCGCCAGCAGCTTGGTCCCGGGTTCATGGGAGCAGTACTTC. Protein sequence: CASSLVPGSWEQYF.

This clone has more than one count but fewer than ten. The chain links TRBV5-1 to TRBJ2-3; 10 bases match TRBD1. The CDR3 runs to 15 residues. V gave up 4 bases and J gave up 5 bases; unmatched junction bases: 7. Germline CDR1 reads SGHRS; CDR2 reads YFSETQ. The CDR3 region is CASSNGQGDGDTQYF. The CDR3 nucleotides are TGCGCCAGCAGCAATGGACAGGGGGATGGAGATACGCAGTATTTT.

The genes are TRBV4-1 and TRBJ2-1; TRBD2 matches 12 bases. V lost 4 bases to trimming and J lost 0 bases; unmatched junction nucleotides: 16. CDR3 size: 21 residues. The V gene's germline CDR1 is MGHRA and CDR2 YSYEKL. CDR3 DNA sequence: TGCGCCAGCAGCCCAGTAGGAGCAACTAGCGGGAGGTCGAGCTCCTACAATGAGCAGTTCTTC. This translates into CASSPVGATSGRSSSYNEQFF.

The chain is built from TRBV6-5 and TRBJ1-1; D is uncertain. This CDR3 spans 13 amino acids. The germline CDR1 and CDR2 sequences are MNHEY and SVGAGI. V was pared by 6 bases and J by 3 bases, with 11 bases between. CDR3: CASRLASDTEAFF. The CDR3 region has the DNA TGTGCCAGCAGACTCGCCTCGGACACTGAAGCTTTCTTT.

The chain carries TRBV2 and TRBJ1-1; TRBD1 might be the D (5 bases). CDR3 length equals 13 residues. Trimming left V 11 bases short and J 6 bases short, with 19 bases between. Per the germline V gene, CDR1 is SNHLY and CDR2 is FYNNEI. The CDR3 bases are TGTGCCCAGCGGATTGCGGGGGAGCCTGAAGCTTTCTTT. This translates into CAQRIAGEPEAFF.

Regarding this clone: This specimen includes other DNA sequences encoding the same CDR3. Written as DNA, the CDR3 is TGTGCCAGCAGTTTCGGTACTAGCGGCTCCTACGAGCAGTACTTC. This encodes CASSFGTSGSYEQYF. The chain is built from TRBV28 and TRBJ2-7; 8 nucleotides line up with TRBD2. The CDR3 is made up of 15 amino acids. The germline gives CDR1 MDHEN, CDR2 SYDVKM. V shed 3 bases and J 0 bases; nucleotides not matched to a gene: 4. The variable domain in full, with the rest retrieved from reference TRBV28 and TRBJ2-7, is DVKVTQSSRYLVKRTGEKVFLECVQDMDHENMFWYRQDPGLGLRLIYFSYDVKMKEKGDIPEGYSVSREKKERFSLILESASTNQTSMYLCASSFGTSGSYEQYFGPGTRLTVT.

The chain links TRBV2 to TRBJ2-7; D unclear. The CDR3 runs to 14 residues. The germline gives CDR1 SNHLY, CDR2 FYNNEI. Deletions cut 2 bases from V and 3 bases from J, with 11 bases between. The CDR3, as DNA: TGTGCCAGCAGTGAAACTGGTTATTTCTACGAGCAGTACTTC. This encodes CASSETGYFYEQYF.

The chain employs TRBV5-1 and TRBJ2-7; TRBD2 is a possible D gene (5 bases). The V gene's germline CDR1 is SGHRS and CDR2 YFSETQ. Trimming removed 3 bases at V and 2 bases at J, with 12 bases between. The CDR3 length is 14 residues. CDR3 in amino acids: CASSSSGNTYEQYF. DNA for the CDR3: TGCGCCAGCAGCTCGTCGGGGAATACCTACGAGCAGTACTTC.

The chain couples TRBV6-1 to TRBJ2-2, with TRBD2 as a possible D gene (6 bases). The CDR3 sequence is 16 residues long. CDR1 is MNHNS and CDR2 is SASEGT in the germline V gene. Trimming removed 0 bases at V and 2 bases at J, with 10 bases between. The CDR3 region is CASSEAGGINTGELFF. CDR3 DNA sequence: TGTGCCAGCAGTGAAGCGGGCGGGATTAACACCGGGGAGCTGTTTTTT.

Turning to this clone: An end of the junction does not agree with germline; a read error may underlie this. CDR3 in DNA: TGTGCCAGCAGCCAGGCCGGGACTAGCAAGCCCTATGGCTTC. Amino acids: CASSQAGTSKPYGF. This rearrangement joins TRBV2 to TRBJ2-7; 9 bases line up with TRBD2. Germline V gene lookup returns CDR1 SNHLY and CDR2 FYNNEI. The length of the CDR3 is 14 residues.

This clone has only one observation. The rearrangement joins TRBV10-3 to TRBJ2-1, with 13 bases matching TRBD2. CDR3 length equals 15 residues. V trimming: 5 bases; J trimming: 5 bases; junction bases outside the gene matches: 3. Germline V gene data show CDR1 as ENHRY and CDR2 as SYGVKD. Written as DNA, the CDR3 is TGTGCCATCAGTCCCGGGACTAGCGGGGACAATGAGCAGTTCTTC. Translated: CAISPGTSGDNEQFF.

This clone was picked up a small number of times. This sequence joins TRBV27 and TRBJ2-1, with D possibly being TRBD2 (5 bases). Germline lookup yields CDR1 MNHEY and CDR2 SMNVEV (reference sequence). The CDR3 has 13 residues. V was pared by 3 bases and J by 8 bases, with 11 bases between. The CDR3 loop is CASSFEGRDEQFF. The CDR3 DNA sequence: TGTGCCAGCAGTTTCGAGGGTCGGGATGAGCAGTTCTTC.

This clone appeared once. The rearrangement uses TRBV10-3 and TRBJ2-2, with D uncertain. This CDR3 is built from 14 residues. Germline V gives CDR1 ENHRY, CDR2 SYGVKD. V gave up 4 bases and J gave up 6 bases, with 12 bases separating them. The CDR3 coding sequence is TGTGCCATCAGTGTTGAGACAAGTTCCGGGGAGCTGTTTTTT. This gives the protein CAISVETSSGELFF.

The rearrangement uses TRBV19 and TRBJ1-1; the D gene is possibly TRBD1 (5 bases). Trimming left V 7 bases short and J 3 bases short, with 18 bases between. The CDR3 has 15 amino acids. Looked up from germline, CDR1 is LNHDA and CDR2 is SQIVND (reference sequence). CDR3 sequence reads: CASTSPQEPYTEAFF. Here the CDR3 DNA reads TGTGCCAGTACCTCTCCACAGGAACCCTACACTGAAGCTTTCTTT.

This clone was detected a few times. The chain has TRBV2 and TRBJ1-2; D not certain. The CDR3 totals 17 residues. The germline V gene has CDR1 SNHLY and CDR2 FYNNEI. The V end was cut by 2 bases, the J end by 4 bases, with 20 bases between. The CDR3 DNA follows: TGTGCCAGCAGTGAAAGGAGGGCCCAAGCCAGTCCCTATGGCTACACCTTC. It is translated as CASSERRAQASPYGYTF.

This clone was observed a handful of times. V and J are TRBV6-5 and TRBJ1-5; D is uncertain. V lost 0 bases and J lost 4, with 10 bases in between. The CDR3 is 15 residues long. Per germline, CDR1 MNHEY and CDR2 SVGAGI. CDR3 coding DNA: TGTGCCAGCAGTTACTCGATCAACAGTAATCAGCCCCAGCATTTT. Protein: CASSYSINSNQPQHF.

The chain is built from TRBV21-1 and TRBJ1-1; TRBD1 reflects the table's D call only, with no check against the DNA. TRBV21-1 is recorded as a pseudogene. The length of the CDR3 is 14 residues. The DNA of the CDR3 is TGTGCCAGCAGCACGACAGGATTTGGAACTGAAGCTTTCTTT. This codes for CASSTTGFGTEAFF.

This clone was observed a few times. The chain carries TRBV2 and TRBJ1-5, with D perhaps TRBD1 (6 bases). Germline V gene lookup returns CDR1 SNHLY and CDR2 FYNNEI. The CDR3 spans 15 residues. Trimming removed 7 bases at V and 2 bases at J, with 15 bases between. The CDR3 loop reads CASNGGGLGNQPQHF. Written as DNA, the CDR3 is TGTGCCAGCAATGGCGGGGGCTTAGGCAATCAGCCCCAGCATTTT.

The rearrangement joins TRBV28 to TRBJ2-5; no definite D call. The V end was cut by 2 bases, the J end by 1 base, with 11 bases between. The CDR3 totals 15 residues. In germline, CDR1 is MDHEN, CDR2 SYDVKM. The CDR3 sequence: CASSLIPGSQETQYF. For the CDR3, the DNA is TGTGCCAGCAGTTTAATTCCCGGGTCCCAAGAGACCCAGTACTTC.

V gene TRBV13 combines with J gene TRBJ2-7, with 9 bases that match TRBD1. The CDR3 is 15 amino acids. V shed 5 bases, J shed 3 bases, and the junction held 8 bases outside the gene matches. The germline CDR1 and CDR2 sequences are PRHDT and FYEKMQ (reference sequence). The CDR3 is CASSRRPDRGYEQYF. The CDR3 region has the DNA TGTGCCAGCAGCCGACGCCCGGACAGGGGCTACGAGCAGTACTTC.